The clone carrying this T cell receptor (beta chain) was counted once. V gave up 3 bases and J gave up 1 base, with 7 bases separating them. CDR3 length: 13 amino acids. Germline loops: CDR1 GTSNPN, CDR2 SVGIG (reference sequence). This sample is drawn from a study of blood T cell repertoires in COVID-19. Study summary: COVID-19 samples, acute and convalescent, were from the United States, Italy and Spain.

Per the study methods: Reference gene primers were amplified, and this amplification served to estimate nucleated cell counts. Some clones are missing from TCRdb's copy, which holds only in-frame ones; the method was immunoSEQ multiplex PCR. From that table come the V and J calls and clone size; the DNA was used to work out D and trimming. The sample records some 62,000 clones, about 70% being singletons. This clonotype was obtained from a human donor in a cohort sampled during active COVID-19. The sequenced material came from peripheral blood. The chain is built from TRBV30 and TRBJ1-5; perhaps TRBD1 as D (5 bases). This chain's CDR3 is CAWSPGSNQPQHF. DNA of the CDR3: TGTGCCTGGAGCCCAGGGAGCAATCAGCCCCAGCATTTT.